What follows are 2 T cell receptor beta chains derived from one specimen sequenced in a study of cytomegalovirus exposure and HLA in healthy donors. Both 60 Vbeta primers and 13 Jbeta primers went into the PCR. Method: immunoSEQ multiplex PCR; TCRdb's copy keeps in-frame clones and lacks some. Here the sample spans approximately 140,000 clones, roughly three quarters being singletons. The material sequenced was PBMCs. The receptor set was obtained from a woman between 50 and 59 years old in good health and CMV-seronegative.

This clone was found once. This chain links TRBV27 with TRBJ1-5; 7 nucleotides agree with TRBD1. This CDR3 is built from 13 residues. Losses at the gene ends were 6 bases for V and 5 bases for J; bases not matched to a gene: 4. CDR1 is MNHEY and CDR2 is SMNVEV in the germline V gene (reference sequence). The CDR3: CASSLTGDQPQHF. CDR3 DNA: TGTGCCAGCAGCCTAACAGGGGATCAGCCCCAGCATTTT.

This clone was observed a handful of times. The V and J genes are TRBV30 and TRBJ1-2; D not resolved. CDR1 and CDR2 from the germline V gene are GTSNPN and SVGIG (reference sequence). This CDR3 is built from 13 residues. Trimming shortened V by 2 bases and J by 4 bases, and 11 bases separated the two germline ends. DNA of the CDR3: TGTGCCTGGAGTCGGAGGAGGAGCTATGGCTACACCTTC. As protein: CAWSRRRSYGYTF. The full variable domain, completed using reference TRBV30 and TRBJ1-2, is SQTIHQWPATLVQPVGSPLSLECTVEGTSNPNLYWYRQAAGRGLQLLFYSVGIGQISSEVPQNLSASRPQDRQFILSSKKLLLSDSGFYLCAWSRRRSYGYTFGSGTRLTVV.